The table lists the clone carrying this T cell receptor beta chain with many counts. Antigen specificity is unknown. Indicated time point: patch test 2, 6 weeks after DPC sensitization. Treatment: therapeutic diphenylcyclopropenone sensitization with weekly scalp DPC. The source of the sample is a study of human T cells and chemical hapten exposure. Study context: Diphenylcyclopropenone was applied weekly to patients' scalps across the roughly 23-week study. Once 0.01% DPC had been applied to the upper back by patch test, readings were taken at 6 days.

MiXCR was run by TCRdb on the RACE reads, yielding one entry per CDR3 protein. Of 140,000 or so distinct CDR3 sequences listed, roughly 10% are singletons. General study results and limits: The presence of alopecia in the donors means their immune response may differ from healthy people's.

The TCR comes from a woman in her forties or fifties with alopecia areata. Some clones in this sample may be carry-over from other donors' samples. The sample consisted of whole blood, taken in connection with sensitization to the hapten diphenylcyclopropenone (DPC).

Written as DNA, the CDR3 is TGTGCCAGCAGTCTTCAGGCCTACTATGGCTACACCTTC. Translation gives CASSLQAYYGYTF. The gene calls are TRBV12-3 or TRBV12-4 and TRBJ1-2, with D hard to call. The CDR3 has 13 amino acids. Deletions cut 5 bases from V and 3 bases from J, with 10 bases between.